This TCR beta chain was recorded in a study of metastatic and nonmetastatic thyroid tumors. This CDR3 contains 13 residues. Germline CDR1 and CDR2: MNHNS and SASEGT. The V and J ends lost 9 bases and 2 bases, in that order; junction bases with no gene match: 7. There are a few counts of this clone. No treatment of any kind had been given to any patient before thyroid surgery. Original methodology: A distant-metastasis classifier for papillary thyroid cancer was built using CDR3 differences across clinicopathological groups. MiXCR reprocessed the PCR reads for TCRdb. Clone size and V and J calls follow TCRdb, not the original study. The table shows roughly 33,000 clones, with over 15% occurring only once.

The chain couples TRBV6-1 to TRBJ2-7, with TRBD1 matching 7 bases. The clonotype was recovered from a male donor with papillary thyroid cancer or a benign thyroid nodule (not recorded which). Some clones in this sample may be carry-over from other donors' samples. Sequenced: blood. Here the CDR3 DNA reads TGTGCCAGTGGTAGGGGGCTGGCCTACGAGCAGTACTTC. Its protein product is CASGRGLAYEQYF.